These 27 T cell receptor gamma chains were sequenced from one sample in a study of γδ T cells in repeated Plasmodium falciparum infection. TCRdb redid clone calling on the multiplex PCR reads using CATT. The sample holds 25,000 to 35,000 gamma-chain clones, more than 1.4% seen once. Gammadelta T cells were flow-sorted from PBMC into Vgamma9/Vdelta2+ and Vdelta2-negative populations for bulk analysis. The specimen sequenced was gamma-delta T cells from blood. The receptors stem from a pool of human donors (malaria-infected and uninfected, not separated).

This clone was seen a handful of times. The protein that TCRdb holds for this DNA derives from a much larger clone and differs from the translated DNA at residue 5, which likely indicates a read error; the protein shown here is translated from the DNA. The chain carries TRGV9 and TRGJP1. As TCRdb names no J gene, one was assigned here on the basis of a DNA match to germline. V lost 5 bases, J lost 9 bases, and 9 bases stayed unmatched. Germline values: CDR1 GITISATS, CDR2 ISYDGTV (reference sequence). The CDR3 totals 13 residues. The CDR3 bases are TGTGCCTTGTGGGGGGCACCGAGTTGGTTCAAGATATTT. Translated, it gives CALWGAPSWFKIF.

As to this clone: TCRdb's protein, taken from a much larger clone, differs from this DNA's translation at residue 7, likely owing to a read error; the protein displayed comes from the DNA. The DNA of the CDR3 is TGTGCCTTTCCGAGGGATTGTAAGAAACTCTTT. Translated: CAFPRDCKKLF. The chain joins TRGV9 to TRGJ1 or TRGJ2. TCRdb carries no J gene annotation; the J gene was assigned here by matching the DNA with germline. The V gene end was trimmed by 10 bases and the J gene end by 9 bases; junction bases not matched to a gene: 12. The CDR3 consists of 11 residues. From germline, CDR1 is GITISATS and CDR2 ISYDGTV (reference sequence).

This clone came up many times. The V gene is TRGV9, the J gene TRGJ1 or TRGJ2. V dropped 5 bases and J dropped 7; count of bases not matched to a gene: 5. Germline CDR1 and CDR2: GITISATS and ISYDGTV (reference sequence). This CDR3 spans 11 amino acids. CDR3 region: CALWVRYKKLF. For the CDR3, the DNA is TGTGCCTTGTGGGTCCGGTATAAGAAACTCTTT.

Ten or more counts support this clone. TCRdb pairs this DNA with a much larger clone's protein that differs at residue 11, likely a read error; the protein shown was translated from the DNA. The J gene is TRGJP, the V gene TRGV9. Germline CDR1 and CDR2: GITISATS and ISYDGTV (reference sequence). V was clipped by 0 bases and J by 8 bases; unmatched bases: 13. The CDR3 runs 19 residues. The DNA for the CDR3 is TGTGCCTTGTGGGAGGTGCATTTGGTGAGGAAGTTGGGCAAAAAAATCAAGGTATTT. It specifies CALWEVHLVRKLGKKIKVF.

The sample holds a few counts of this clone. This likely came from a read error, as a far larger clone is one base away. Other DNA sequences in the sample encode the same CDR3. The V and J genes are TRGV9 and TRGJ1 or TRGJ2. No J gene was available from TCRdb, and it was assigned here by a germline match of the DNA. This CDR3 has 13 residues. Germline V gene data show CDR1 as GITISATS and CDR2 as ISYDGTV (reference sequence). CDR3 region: CALWAPQGGKKLF. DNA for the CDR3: TGTGCCTTATGGGCCCCCCAGGGAGGCAAGAAACTCTTT.

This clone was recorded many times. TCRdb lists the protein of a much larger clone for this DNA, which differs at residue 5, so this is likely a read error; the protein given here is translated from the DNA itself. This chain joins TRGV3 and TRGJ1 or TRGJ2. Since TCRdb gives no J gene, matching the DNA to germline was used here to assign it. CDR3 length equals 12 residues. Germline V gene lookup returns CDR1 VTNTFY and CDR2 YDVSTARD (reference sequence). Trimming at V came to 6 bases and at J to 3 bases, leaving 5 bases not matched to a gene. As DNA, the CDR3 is TGTGCCACCTGGAATACTTATTATAAGAAACTCTTT. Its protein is CATWNTYYKKLF.

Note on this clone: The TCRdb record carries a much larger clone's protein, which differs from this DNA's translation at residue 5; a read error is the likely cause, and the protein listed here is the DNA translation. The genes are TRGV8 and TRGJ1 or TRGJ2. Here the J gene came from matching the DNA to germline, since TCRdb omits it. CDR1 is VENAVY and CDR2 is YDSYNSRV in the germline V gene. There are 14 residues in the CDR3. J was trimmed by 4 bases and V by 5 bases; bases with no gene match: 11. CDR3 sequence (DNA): TGTGCCACCTGGGGCCCGGGGTTATATTATAAGAAACTCTTT. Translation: CATWGPGLYYKKLF.

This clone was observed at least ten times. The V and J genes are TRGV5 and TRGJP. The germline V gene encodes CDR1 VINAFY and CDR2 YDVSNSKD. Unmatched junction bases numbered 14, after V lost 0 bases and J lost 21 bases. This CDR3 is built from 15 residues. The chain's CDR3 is CATWDRHLGKRIKVF. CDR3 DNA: TGTGCCACCTGGGACAGGCATTTGGGCAAGAGAATCAAGGTATTT.

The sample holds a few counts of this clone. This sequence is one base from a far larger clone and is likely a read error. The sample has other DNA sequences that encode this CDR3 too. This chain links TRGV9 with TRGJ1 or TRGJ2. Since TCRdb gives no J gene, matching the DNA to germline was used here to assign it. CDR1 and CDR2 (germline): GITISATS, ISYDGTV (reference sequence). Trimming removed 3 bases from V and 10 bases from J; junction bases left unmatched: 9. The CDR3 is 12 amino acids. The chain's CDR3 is CALWEPRVKKLF. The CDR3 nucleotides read TGTGCCTTGTGGGAGCCCCGGGTGAAGAAACTCTTT.

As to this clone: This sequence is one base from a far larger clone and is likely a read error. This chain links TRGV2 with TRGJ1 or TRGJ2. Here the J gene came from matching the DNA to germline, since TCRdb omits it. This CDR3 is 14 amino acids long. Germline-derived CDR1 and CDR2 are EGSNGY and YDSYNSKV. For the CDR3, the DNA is TGTGCCACCTGGGACGGGTTCTATTATTACAAGAAACTCTTT. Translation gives CATWDGFYYYKKLF.

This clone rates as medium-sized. The CDR3 reads CALWEGFKKLF. The CDR3 coding sequence is TGTGCCTTGTGGGAGGGATTTAAGAAACTCTTT. This chain joins TRGV9 and TRGJ1 or TRGJ2. Looked up from germline, CDR1 is GITISATS and CDR2 is ISYDGTV (reference sequence). The CDR3 is made up of 11 amino acids. With V trimmed by 2 bases and J by 9 bases, 4 bases remained unmatched.

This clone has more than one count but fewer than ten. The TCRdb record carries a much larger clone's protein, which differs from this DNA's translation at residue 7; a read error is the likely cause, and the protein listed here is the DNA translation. The CDR3 here is CALWEVCSTGWFKIF. CDR3 sequence (DNA): TGTGCCTTGTGGGAGGTGTGTTCCACTGGTTGGTTCAAGATATTT. The chain uses TRGV9 and TRGJP1. TCRdb does not report a J gene; here it was assigned by matching the DNA to germline references. V lost 0 bases to trimming and J lost 3 bases; unmatched junction nucleotides: 4. There are 15 residues in the CDR3. Germline lookup yields CDR1 GITISATS and CDR2 ISYDGTV (reference sequence).

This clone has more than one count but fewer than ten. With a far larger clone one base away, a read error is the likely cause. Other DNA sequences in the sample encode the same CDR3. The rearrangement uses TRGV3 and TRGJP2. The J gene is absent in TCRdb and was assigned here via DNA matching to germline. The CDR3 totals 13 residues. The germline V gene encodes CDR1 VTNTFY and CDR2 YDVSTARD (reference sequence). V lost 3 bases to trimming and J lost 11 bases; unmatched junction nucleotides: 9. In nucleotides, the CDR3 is TGTGCCACCTGGGACGAAGGGGGCTGGATCAAGACGTTT. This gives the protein CATWDEGGWIKTF.

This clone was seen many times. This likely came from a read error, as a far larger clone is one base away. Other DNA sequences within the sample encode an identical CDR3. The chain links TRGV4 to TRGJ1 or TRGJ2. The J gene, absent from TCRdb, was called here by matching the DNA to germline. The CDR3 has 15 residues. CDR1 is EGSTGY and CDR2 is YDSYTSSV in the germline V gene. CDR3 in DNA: TGTGCTACCTGGGATGGGCTGGTCTATTATTATAAGAAACTCTTT. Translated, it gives CATWDGLVYYYKKLF.

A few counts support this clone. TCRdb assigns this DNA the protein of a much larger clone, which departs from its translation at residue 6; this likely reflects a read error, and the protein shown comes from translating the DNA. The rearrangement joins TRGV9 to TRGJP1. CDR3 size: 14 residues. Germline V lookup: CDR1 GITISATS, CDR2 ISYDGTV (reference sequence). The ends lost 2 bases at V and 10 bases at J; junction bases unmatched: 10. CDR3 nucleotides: TGTGCCTTGTGGGAGGCGCAGAGTCTTTGGTTCAAGATATTT. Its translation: CALWEAQSLWFKIF.

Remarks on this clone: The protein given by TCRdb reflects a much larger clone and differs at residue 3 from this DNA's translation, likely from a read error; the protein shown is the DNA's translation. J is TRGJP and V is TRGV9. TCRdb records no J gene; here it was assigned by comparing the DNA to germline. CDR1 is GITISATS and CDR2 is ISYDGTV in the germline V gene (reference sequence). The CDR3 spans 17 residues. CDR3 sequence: CASWEVRAGGGKKIKVF. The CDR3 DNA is TGTGCCTCGTGGGAGGTCCGGGCAGGTGGGGGCAAAAAAATCAAGGTATTT.

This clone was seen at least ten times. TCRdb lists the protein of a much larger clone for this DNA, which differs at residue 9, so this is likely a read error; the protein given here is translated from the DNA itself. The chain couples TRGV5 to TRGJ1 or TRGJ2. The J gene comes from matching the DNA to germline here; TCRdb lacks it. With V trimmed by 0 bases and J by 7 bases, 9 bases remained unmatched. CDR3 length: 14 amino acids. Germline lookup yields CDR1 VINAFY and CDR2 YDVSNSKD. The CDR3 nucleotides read TGTGCCACCTGGGACAGGCAGATGACCTATAAGAAACTCTTT. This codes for CATWDRQMTYKKLF.

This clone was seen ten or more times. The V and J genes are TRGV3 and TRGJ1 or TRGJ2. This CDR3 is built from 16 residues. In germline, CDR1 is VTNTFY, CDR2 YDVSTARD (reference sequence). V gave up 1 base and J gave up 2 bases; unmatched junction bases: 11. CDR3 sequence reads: CATWDSQLLDYYKKLF. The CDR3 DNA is TGTGCCACCTGGGACAGCCAGTTACTAGATTATTATAAGAAACTCTTT.

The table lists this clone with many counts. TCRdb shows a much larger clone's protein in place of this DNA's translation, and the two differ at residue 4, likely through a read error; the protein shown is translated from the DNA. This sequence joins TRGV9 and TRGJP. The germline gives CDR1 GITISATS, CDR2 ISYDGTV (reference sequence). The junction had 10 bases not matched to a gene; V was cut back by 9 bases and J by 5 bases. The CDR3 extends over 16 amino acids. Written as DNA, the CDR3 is TGTGCCTTGCGGGGCAGTAAAGAGTTGGGCAAAAAAATCAAGGTATTT. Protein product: CALRGSKELGKKIKVF.

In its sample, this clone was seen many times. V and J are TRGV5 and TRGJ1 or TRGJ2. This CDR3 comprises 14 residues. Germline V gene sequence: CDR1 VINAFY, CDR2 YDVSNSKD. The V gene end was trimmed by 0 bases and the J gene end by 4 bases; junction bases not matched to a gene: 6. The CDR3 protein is CATWDRRGYYKKLF. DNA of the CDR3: TGTGCCACCTGGGACAGGCGGGGATATTATAAGAAACTCTTT.

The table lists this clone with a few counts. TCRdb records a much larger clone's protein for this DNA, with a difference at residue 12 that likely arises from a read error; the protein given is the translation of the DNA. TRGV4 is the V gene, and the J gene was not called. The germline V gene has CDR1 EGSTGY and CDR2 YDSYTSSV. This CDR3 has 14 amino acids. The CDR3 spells CATWDGRGHGKELF. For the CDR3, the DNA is TGTGCCACCTGGGACGGGAGGGGGCATGGTAAGGAACTCTTT.

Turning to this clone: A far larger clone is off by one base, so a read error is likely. CDR3 DNA: TGTGCCTTGTGGGAGCTGGATACCACTGGTTGGCTCAAGATATTT. Amino acids: CALWELDTTGWLKIF. This chain links TRGV9 with TRGJP1. No J segment appears in TCRdb, so it was assigned here by matching the sequence to germline. This CDR3 has 15 residues. In germline, CDR1 is GITISATS, CDR2 ISYDGTV (reference sequence).

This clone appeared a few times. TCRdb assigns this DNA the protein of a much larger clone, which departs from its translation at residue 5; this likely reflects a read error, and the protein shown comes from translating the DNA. The CDR3 region is CATWGVVYYKKLF. The CDR3 nucleotides are TGTGCCACCTGGGGTGTAGTTTATTATAAGAAACTCTTT. V and J are TRGV4 and TRGJ1 or TRGJ2. Assignment of the J gene here rests on matching the DNA to germline, because TCRdb gives none. The CDR3 consists of 13 residues. V gave up 5 bases and J gave up 3 bases; unmatched junction bases: 7. Germline V gives CDR1 EGSTGY, CDR2 YDSYTSSV.

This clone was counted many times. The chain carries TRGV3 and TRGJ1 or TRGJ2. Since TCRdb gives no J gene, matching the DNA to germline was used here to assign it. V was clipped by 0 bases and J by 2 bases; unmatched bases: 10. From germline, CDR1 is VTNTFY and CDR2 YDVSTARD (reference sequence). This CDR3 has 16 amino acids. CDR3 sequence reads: CATWDRPASHYYKKLF. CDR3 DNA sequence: TGTGCCACCTGGGACAGGCCCGCCAGTCATTATTATAAGAAACTCTTT.

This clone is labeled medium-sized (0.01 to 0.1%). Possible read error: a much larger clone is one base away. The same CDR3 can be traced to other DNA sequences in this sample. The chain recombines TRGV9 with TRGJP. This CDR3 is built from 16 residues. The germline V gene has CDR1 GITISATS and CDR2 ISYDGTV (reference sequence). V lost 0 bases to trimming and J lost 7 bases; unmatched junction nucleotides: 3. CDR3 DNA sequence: TGTGCCTTGTGGGAGGTGACGGAGTTGGGCAAAAAAATCAAGGTATTT. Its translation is CALWEVTELGKKIKVF.

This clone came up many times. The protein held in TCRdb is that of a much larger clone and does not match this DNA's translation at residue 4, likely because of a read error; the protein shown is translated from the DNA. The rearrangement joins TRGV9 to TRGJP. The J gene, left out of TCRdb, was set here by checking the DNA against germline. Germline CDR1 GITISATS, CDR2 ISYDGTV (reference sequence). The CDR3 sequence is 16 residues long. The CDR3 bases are TGTGCCTTGCGGGAAGGCCGGGAGTTGGGCAAAAAAATCAAGGTATTT. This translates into CALREGRELGKKIKVF.

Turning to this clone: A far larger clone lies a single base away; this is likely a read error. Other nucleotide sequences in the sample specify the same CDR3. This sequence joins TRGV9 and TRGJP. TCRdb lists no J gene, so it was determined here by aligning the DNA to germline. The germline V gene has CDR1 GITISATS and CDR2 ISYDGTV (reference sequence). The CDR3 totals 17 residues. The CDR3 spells CALWEVLQELGKKIKVF. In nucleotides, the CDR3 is TGTGCCTTGTGGGAGGTGTTACAAGAGTTGGGCAAAAAGATCAAGGTATTT.